This T cell receptor beta chain was sequenced for a study of T cells in Graves' hyperthyroidism and ophthalmopathy. Study background: Peripheral blood was secured at the point of initial diagnosis, before any treatment.

At least 3 on the Clinical Activity Score was recorded for ophthalmopathy patients, who also had NOSPECS grade at least 4 and duration under 3 months. Uncontrolled infection, other autoimmune disease, pregnancy or lactation excluded patients. PBMCs came from more than 9 ml fresh peripheral blood. There were TCR beta CDR3 regions amplified from RNA transcripts. The study used the HTBI primer set for a first-round RT-PCR of the TCR CDR3. TCRdb reprocessed the multiplex PCR reads with MiXCR, giving one entry per CDR3 protein. Here the sample spans a few hundred thousand distinct CDR3 sequences, approximately 18% being singletons. This clonotype was seen repeatedly, ten times or more. Germline V lookup: CDR1 SGHAT, CDR2 FQNNGV. The CDR3 spans 12 residues. V was cut by 3 bases and J by 5 bases, with 7 bases left in between.

The origin of this receptor is a man younger than 35 with Graves' ophthalmopathy. Sequences were obtained from blood. This chain links TRBV11-2 with TRBJ2-5; no reliable D call. The CDR3 region has the DNA TGTGCCAGCAGCTTTACGTCTGAGACCCAGTACTTC. Amino acids: CASSFTSETQYF. The whole variable domain, remainder taken from reference TRBV11-2 and TRBJ2-5, is EAGVAQSPRYKIIEKRQSVAFWCNPISGHATLYWYQQILGQGPKLLIQFQNNGVVDDSQLPKDRFSAERLKGVDSTLKIQPAKLEDSAVYLCASSFTSETQYFGPGTRLLVL.